The next 15 T cell receptor beta chains were all read from a single sample in a study of blood T cell repertoires in COVID-19. Repertoires were generated with immunoSEQ multiplex PCR, while TCRdb's copy carries only in-frame clones and drops some. Here the sample spans 200,000 or so clones, roughly 87% being singletons. What was sequenced was peripheral blood. All receptors come from a woman between 35 and 50 years old with acute or convalescent COVID-19.

The sample holds one count of this clone. V and J are TRBV7-2 and TRBJ1-1; D is unresolved. Germline CDR1 SGHTA, CDR2 FQGNSA. The germline V and J ends were trimmed by 4 bases and 9 bases, with 15 bases remaining between them. This CDR3 has 13 residues. The CDR3 protein is CASSSPPREQAFF. CDR3 coding DNA: TGTGCCAGCAGCTCCCCACCAAGAGAGCAAGCTTTCTTT.

The rearrangement joins TRBV6-6 to TRBJ2-7, with D perhaps TRBD2 (5 bases). Germline values: CDR1 MNHNY, CDR2 SVGAGI (reference sequence). V lost 0 bases, J lost 4 bases, and 10 bases lay in between. The CDR3 contains 14 residues. CDR3 loop: CASSYSPGRYEQYF. CDR3 nucleotides: TGTGCCAGCAGTTACTCCCCGGGAAGGTACGAGCAGTACTTC.

This clone was observed a few times. V is TRBV7-9 and J is TRBJ2-7; 7 positions match TRBD2. This CDR3 has 15 residues. In germline, CDR1 is SEHNR, CDR2 FQNEAQ (reference sequence). V was pared by 6 bases and J by 0 bases, with 8 bases of the junction left unmatched. The CDR3 DNA reads as TGTGCCAGCAGTGAACTAGCGACAGACTCCTACGAGCAGTACTTC. It translates to CASSELATDSYEQYF.

In its sample, this clone was seen a few times. This CDR3 is CAISESAGGNSPLHF. The CDR3 region has the DNA TGTGCCATCAGTGAGTCGGCAGGGGGGAATTCACCCCTCCACTTT. The chain combines TRBV10-3 with TRBJ1-6, with 7 nucleotides matching TRBD1. V dropped 0 bases and J dropped 7; count of bases not matched to a gene: 3. Looked up from germline, CDR1 is ENHRY and CDR2 is SYGVKD. The CDR3 is 15 amino acids.

The gene calls are TRBV7-2 and TRBJ2-1, with 8 nucleotides matching TRBD2. CDR1 is SGHTA and CDR2 is FQGNSA in the germline V gene. CDR3 length equals 14 residues. V lost 8 bases, J lost 2 bases, and 5 bases stayed unmatched. The CDR3 region has the DNA TGTGCCAGCGAGGGGCGGGGGGCCTACAATGAGCAGTTCTTC. Amino acids: CASEGRGAYNEQFF.

This sequence joins TRBV7-9 and TRBJ1-1, with D perhaps matching TRBD1 (6 bases). Germline CDR1 reads SEHNR; CDR2 reads FQNEAQ (reference sequence). The CDR3 contains 14 residues. Trimming pared 5 bases from V and 1 base from J, leaving 11 bases between. In nucleotides, the CDR3 is TGTGCCAGCAGCGCGGTAGGGGGGAACACTGAAGCTTTCTTT. It specifies CASSAVGGNTEAFF.

This clone was counted between two and nine times. The rearrangement links TRBV29-1 to TRBJ1-2; 8 bases are a match to TRBD1. The ends lost 7 bases at V and 4 bases at J; junction bases unmatched: 11. Germline CDR1 and CDR2: SQVTM and ANQGSEA. CDR3 length: 14 residues. The CDR3: CSAGQGGESYGYTF. CDR3 nucleotides: TGCAGCGCTGGACAGGGAGGAGAGTCCTATGGCTACACCTTC.

The chain joins TRBV27 to TRBJ2-3; D remains ambiguous. V was trimmed by 5 bases and J by 4 bases, leaving 10 bases between them. The CDR3 spans 13 residues. Germline CDR1 reads MNHEY; CDR2 reads SMNVEV (reference sequence). CDR3 DNA sequence: TGTGCCAGCAGTCAAACCCCAGCAGATACGCAGTATTTT. Translating it yields CASSQTPADTQYF.

This chain links TRBV19 with TRBJ1-5; D is possibly TRBD1 (5 bases). The germline CDR1 and CDR2 sequences are LNHDA and SQIVND (reference sequence). CDR3 size: 15 residues. The V end was cut by 1 base, the J end by 5 bases, with 12 bases between. CDR3 sequence: CASSIGIGEYQPQHF. CDR3 nucleotide sequence: TGTGCCAGTAGTATAGGTATAGGGGAATATCAGCCCCAGCATTTT.

The chain recombines TRBV5-6 with TRBJ2-7; TRBD1 aligns across 7 bases. Germline CDR1 and CDR2: SGHDT and YYEEEE. V dropped 3 bases and J dropped 0; count of bases not matched to a gene: 3. The CDR3 extends over 14 amino acids. CDR3 in DNA: TGTGCCAGCAGCTACGGGACAGACTCCTACGAGCAGTACTTC. Protein product: CASSYGTDSYEQYF.

The chain is built from TRBV27 and TRBJ1-6; D is unresolved. Per germline, CDR1 MNHEY and CDR2 SMNVEV (reference sequence). V gave up 5 bases and J gave up 5 bases, with 10 bases separating them. The CDR3 extends over 14 amino acids. CDR3 coding DNA: TGTGCCAGCAGTCTAGGATACGATAATTCACCCCTCCACTTT. Protein: CASSLGYDNSPLHF.

The count of this clone is one. The chain combines TRBV7-6 with TRBJ2-3; unclear D gene. Germline lookup yields CDR1 SGHVS and CDR2 FNYEAQ. V was pared by 3 bases and J by 0 bases, with 13 bases between. This CDR3 contains 16 residues. CDR3 in DNA: TGTGCCAGCAGCTTCACCCACAGACCTAGCACAGATACGCAGTATTTT. It specifies CASSFTHRPSTDTQYF.

A single count supports this clone. The chain uses TRBV3-1 (or the pseudogene TRBV3-2) and TRBJ2-5, with 10 bases that match TRBD1. V dropped 1 base and J dropped 3; count of bases not matched to a gene: 2. The CDR3 runs 15 residues. The V gene's germline CDR1 is LGHDT and CDR2 YNNKEL (reference sequence). The CDR3 coding sequence is TGTGCCAGCAGCCAAGCCGGGACAGGGGAAGAGACCCAGTACTTC. Its protein product is CASSQAGTGEETQYF.

The chain carries TRBV18 and TRBJ1-2, with 7 bases identical to TRBD1. The CDR3 consists of 15 residues. V lost 3 bases and J lost 9; bases outside the gene matches: 13. The germline V gene encodes CDR1 KGHSH and CDR2 LQKENI. The CDR3 sequence is CASSPNAPRQGRYTF. CDR3 DNA sequence: TGTGCCAGCTCACCCAACGCCCCCCGACAGGGACGCTACACCTTC.

The CDR3 DNA reads TGTGCCAGCAGCTTGGAGGCAGGGAATGAAAAACTGTTTTTT. Encoded protein: CASSLEAGNEKLFF. The chain employs TRBV5-4 and TRBJ1-4; TRBD1 might be the D (5 bases). Looked up from germline, CDR1 is SGHNT and CDR2 is YYREEE (reference sequence). Trimming cost V 0 bases and J 5 bases, with 8 bases left between them. This CDR3 has 14 residues.